Following are 13 T cell receptor beta chains from one sample sequenced in a study of blood T cell repertoires in COVID-19. Generated by immunoSEQ multiplex PCR, the TCRdb table keeps only in-frame clones and is missing some. Among about 170,000 clones listed, 85% were seen once. The sample was peripheral blood. The receptors derive from a human donor with acute or convalescent COVID-19. The donor label of this sample is uncertain.

The chain joins TRBV6-5 to TRBJ1-3; 7 bases map to TRBD1. This CDR3 region has 16 residues. V lost 4 bases, J lost 0 bases, and 6 bases stayed unmatched. CDR1 and CDR2 from the germline V gene are MNHEY and SVGAGI. The CDR3 nucleotides read TGTGCCAGCAGTTCGGGACAGCTGCTCTCTGGAAACACCATATATTTT. It specifies CASSSGQLLSGNTIYF.

The rearrangement links TRBV19 to TRBJ1-2, with D unresolved. The V gene lost 6 bases and the J gene lost 2 bases, with 7 bases spanning the gap. The CDR3 runs to 12 residues. Germline V CDR1 and CDR2: LNHDA, SQIVND (reference sequence). CDR3 DNA: TGTGCCAGTAGGAATCAGAACTATGGCTACACCTTC. It codes for CASRNQNYGYTF.

The V gene is TRBV7-2, the J gene TRBJ1-5; 8 nucleotides align to TRBD1. From germline, CDR1 is SGHTA and CDR2 FQGNSA. Trimming cost V 5 bases and J 0 bases; bases outside gene matches: 6. The CDR3 is made up of 16 amino acids. CDR3 region: CASSLWTGHSNQPQHF. CDR3 nucleotides: TGTGCCAGCAGCCTTTGGACAGGGCATAGCAATCAGCCCCAGCATTTT.

This clone was counted once. The chain recombines TRBV5-4 with TRBJ1-5; D remains unclear. CDR1 and CDR2 from the germline V gene are SGHNT and YYREEE (reference sequence). V was cut by 2 bases and J by 0 bases, with 9 bases left in between. This CDR3 region has 15 residues. Written as DNA, the CDR3 is TGTGCCAGCAGCTTTGAGCCGAATAGCAATCAGCCCCAGCATTTT. Residues: CASSFEPNSNQPQHF. The whole variable domain, filled in from reference TRBV5-4 and TRBJ1-5, reads ETGVTQSPTHLIKTRGQQVTLRCSSQSGHNTVSWYQQALGQGPQFIFQYYREEENGRGNFPPRFSGLQFPNYSSELNVNALELDDSALYLCASSFEPNSNQPQHFGDGTRLSIL.

The V gene is TRBV6-6, the J gene TRBJ1-6; no definite D call. The germline V and J ends were trimmed by 6 bases and 5 bases, with 11 bases remaining between them. The CDR3 spans 14 residues. The germline CDR1 and CDR2 sequences are MNHNY and SVGAGI (reference sequence). CDR3 bases: TGTGCCAGCAGGCGGGATATAGATAATTCACCCCTCCACTTT. Translating gives CASRRDIDNSPLHF.

This chain uses TRBV30 with TRBJ1-4, with D perhaps matching TRBD1 (5 bases). CDR3 length: 14 amino acids. Trimming took off 0 bases at V and 5 bases at J, with 10 bases between the two ends. The V gene's germline CDR1 is GTSNPN and CDR2 SVGIG (reference sequence). The CDR3 nucleotides read TGTGCCTGGAGTGTTTCGGGGGTCAATGAAAAACTGTTTTTT. Amino acid sequence: CAWSVSGVNEKLFF.

This clone appeared a single time. J is TRBJ1-1 and V is TRBV28; tentatively, D is TRBD1 (6 bases). The ends were cut back, 5 bases at V and 0 bases at J, with 13 bases in the middle. Germline V gene sequence: CDR1 MDHEN, CDR2 SYDVKM. The CDR3 length is 15 residues. The CDR3 loop reads CASSPSTGVNTEAFF. For the CDR3, the DNA is TGTGCCAGCAGTCCCTCGACAGGAGTGAACACTGAAGCTTTCTTT.

A few counts support this clone. The V gene is TRBV30, the J gene TRBJ2-7; TRBD1 matches at 10 bases. Germline CDR1 reads GTSNPN; CDR2 reads SVGIG (reference sequence). J was trimmed by 6 bases and V by 2 bases; bases with no gene match: 10. The CDR3 has 15 amino acids. This chain's CDR3 is CAWSYLGQGRLEQYF. The CDR3, as DNA: TGTGCCTGGAGTTACCTGGGACAGGGGCGGCTCGAGCAGTACTTC.

The V and J genes are TRBV27 and TRBJ1-1; 11 nucleotides match TRBD1. The junction had 17 bases not matched to a gene; V was cut back by 8 bases and J by 3 bases. The CDR3 extends over 18 amino acids. Germline-derived CDR1 and CDR2 are MNHEY and SMNVEV (reference sequence). The CDR3: CASSLHLRGQGADTEAFF. The CDR3 DNA follows: TGTGCCAGCTCACTGCATTTACGAGGACAGGGGGCAGACACTGAAGCTTTCTTT.

This chain uses TRBV6-2 or TRBV6-3 with TRBJ2-1, with D possibly being TRBD2 (7 bases). The CDR3 has 14 amino acids. CDR1 and CDR2 from the germline V gene are MNHEY and SVGEGT. V lost 4 bases, J lost 2 bases, and 9 bases lay in between. The chain's CDR3 is CASSWGGPYNEQFF. Written as DNA, the CDR3 is TGTGCCAGCAGTTGGGGGGGGCCCTACAATGAGCAGTTCTTC.

CDR3 loop: CATSRVGGGPNSPLHF. CDR3 DNA: TGTGCCACCAGCAGAGTGGGGGGAGGCCCTAATTCACCCCTCCACTTT. The J gene is TRBJ1-6, the V gene TRBV15; D may be TRBD1 (5 bases). V lost 1 base and J lost 6, with 13 bases in between. There are 16 residues in the CDR3. Germline V gene sequence: CDR1 LNHNV, CDR2 YYDKDF (reference sequence).

This chain joins TRBV2 and TRBJ1-1; D gene uncertain. Germline loops: CDR1 SNHLY, CDR2 FYNNEI. Trimming took 8 bases from V and 5 from J, leaving 15 bases between them. The CDR3 length is 13 residues. In DNA form, the CDR3 reads TGTGCCAGCGCATCTGGTGAGATTACTGAAGCTTTCTTT. It specifies CASASGEITEAFF.

This chain links TRBV11-2 with TRBJ2-1, with no clear D. Germline V gene sequence: CDR1 SGHAT, CDR2 FQNNGV. The CDR3 has 13 residues. Trimming left V 1 base short and J 4 bases short, with 5 bases between. DNA of the CDR3: TGTGCCAGCAGCTTAGTTCTGTACAATGAGCAGTTCTTC. As protein: CASSLVLYNEQFF.